Listed here are 21 T cell receptor beta chains from one sample, sequenced in a study of T cell responses to AZD1222 COVID-19 vaccine. The repertoire was sequenced with immunoSEQ multiplex PCR; TCRdb's copy has only in-frame clones and lacks some. The top ten clones hold 5.5% of a sample with around 160,000 clones, 88% of them seen once. Material: peripheral blood, obtained on day 0 of AZD1222 vaccination. The receptors stem from an adult in good health.

This chain's CDR3 is CASIRGVNEKLFF. The CDR3 bases are TGTGCCAGCATTAGGGGGGTTAATGAAAAACTGTTTTTT. V and J are TRBV6-5 and TRBJ1-4, with a weak D call TRBD1 (6 bases). The germline V gene encodes CDR1 MNHEY and CDR2 SVGAGI. Trimming took off 7 bases at V and 4 bases at J, with 10 bases between the two ends. This CDR3 has 13 residues.

The rearrangement links TRBV2 to TRBJ1-2; unclear D gene. The ends were cut back, 7 bases at V and 8 bases at J, with 17 bases in the middle. The CDR3 covers 13 residues. Per germline, CDR1 SNHLY and CDR2 FYNNEI. This CDR3 reads CASTTPNADGYTF. CDR3 bases: TGTGCCAGCACCACCCCGAACGCGGACGGCTACACCTTC.

This clone has just a few counts. The V gene is TRBV27, the J gene TRBJ1-1; D is possibly TRBD1 (5 bases). The germline CDR1 and CDR2 sequences are MNHEY and SMNVEV (reference sequence). CDR3 length: 15 amino acids. V was clipped by 2 bases and J by 0 bases, with 10 bases between them. The CDR3 DNA reads as TGTGCCAGCAGTTTAGAAGGGACCTTGAACACTGAAGCTTTCTTT. It is translated as CASSLEGTLNTEAFF.

The chain combines TRBV15 with TRBJ2-2; 7 nucleotides agree with TRBD2. Germline loops: CDR1 LNHNV, CDR2 YYDKDF (reference sequence). V trimming: 3 bases; J trimming: 7 bases; junction bases outside the gene matches: 11. The CDR3 is 16 residues long. In DNA, the CDR3 is TGTGCCACCAGCAGGCTAACGAGCGGGAAGAACGGGGAGCTGTTTTTT. It yields the protein CATSRLTSGKNGELFF.

The chain employs TRBV9 and TRBJ2-7, with D maybe TRBD2 (5 bases). Per germline, CDR1 SGDLS and CDR2 YYNGEE. Trimming cost V 3 bases and J 3 bases, with 7 bases left between them. This CDR3 region has 12 residues. This chain's CDR3 is CASSGAGYEQYF. The CDR3 DNA follows: TGTGCCAGCAGCGGGGCGGGCTACGAGCAGTACTTC.

This clone came up once. The chain employs TRBV6-6 and TRBJ2-1, with TRBD2 matching over 10 bases. Per germline, CDR1 MNHNY and CDR2 SVGAGI (reference sequence). The CDR3 spans 15 residues. The V segment lost 4 bases and the J segment 7 bases; nucleotides outside the gene matches: 7. CDR3 sequence: CASSSSSGRVNEQFF. The CDR3 bases are TGTGCCAGCAGTTCCTCTAGCGGGAGAGTTAATGAGCAGTTCTTC.

The V gene is TRBV29-1, the J gene TRBJ1-4; tentatively, D is TRBD1 (5 bases). CDR3 length equals 17 residues. Trimming cost V 1 base and J 8 bases, with 23 bases left between them. Germline lookup yields CDR1 SQVTM and CDR2 ANQGSEA. The DNA of the CDR3 is TGCAGCGTTGAAGGAAAGGGTACAGGTCCACGTAGGGAAAAACTGTTTTTT. Its protein is CSVEGKGTGPRREKLFF.

This chain connects TRBV6-2 or TRBV6-3 to TRBJ2-1, with 7 bases aligning to TRBD1. Germline V lookup: CDR1 MNHEY, CDR2 SVGEGT. V shed 5 bases and J 8 bases; nucleotides not matched to a gene: 3. This CDR3 spans 12 amino acids. CDR3 residues: CASSDRVHEQFF. Here the CDR3 DNA reads TGTGCCAGCAGTGACAGGGTCCATGAGCAGTTCTTC.

In DNA form, the CDR3 reads TGTGCCAGCAGTCGTTTAGGGCGCGGGGTAGCTCTCCTCCGCAATCAGCCCCAGCATTTT. Translated, it gives CASSRLGRGVALLRNQPQHF. This chain uses TRBV21-1 with TRBJ1-5. TRBV21-1 is termed a pseudogene. The CDR3 has 20 amino acids.

This clone has only one observation. The CDR3 DNA is TGCGCCAGCAGCCAAGAAGTGGGTACCAGGGGACTCTATGGCTACACCTTC. It translates to CASSQEVGTRGLYGYTF. The chain combines TRBV4-3 with TRBJ1-2; TRBD1 might be the D (6 bases). The CDR3 runs to 17 residues. Trimming took off 0 bases at V and 4 bases at J, with 18 bases between the two ends. Germline CDR1 LGHNA, CDR2 YSLEER.

The J gene is TRBJ2-1, the V gene TRBV5-4; the D is unclear. CDR1 SGHNT and CDR2 YYREEE come from the germline V gene (reference sequence). V was clipped by 0 bases and J by 5 bases, with 12 bases between them. This CDR3 has 15 amino acids. This chain's CDR3 is CASSLGLSSDNEQFF. CDR3 DNA sequence: TGTGCCAGCAGCTTGGGATTGTCGAGTGACAATGAGCAGTTCTTC.

This clone was picked up one time. This sequence joins TRBV7-8 and TRBJ2-1, with D uncertain. Per germline, CDR1 SGHVS and CDR2 FQNEAQ. Between the trimmed V and J ends, which lost 10 bases and 2 bases, there was a span of 6 bases. CDR3 length: 11 residues. CDR3 protein: CATETYNEQFF. DNA for the CDR3: TGTGCCACCGAGACCTACAATGAGCAGTTCTTC.

This chain uses TRBV28 with TRBJ1-5, with 9 bases identical to TRBD1. With 2 bases clipped from V and 4 bases from J, the junction kept 3 bases outside the gene matches. This CDR3 has 15 residues. Germline assignment: CDR1 MDHEN and CDR2 SYDVKM. CDR3 in amino acids: CASSLGTGFNQPQHF. CDR3 DNA: TGTGCCAGCAGTTTAGGGACAGGGTTTAATCAGCCCCAGCATTTT.

This clone was counted only a few times. This chain joins TRBV7-3 and TRBJ2-7, with D perhaps assigned TRBD1 or TRBD2 (5 bases each). With 3 bases removed from V and 6 bases from J, the gap between germline ends came to 18 bases. Germline values: CDR1 SGHTA, CDR2 FQGTGA. The CDR3 covers 15 residues. The CDR3 coding sequence is TGTGCCAGCAGCTTCTCAGTAATCGGGGCGGTCGAGCAGTACTTC. Translating gives CASSFSVIGAVEQYF.

The rearrangement links TRBV7-2 to TRBJ1-3; TRBD1 aligns across 7 bases. Looked up from germline, CDR1 is SGHTA and CDR2 is FQGNSA. V shed 2 bases and J 1 base; nucleotides not matched to a gene: 5. The CDR3 contains 16 residues. The CDR3 sequence: CASSLIPGGSGNTIYF. CDR3 in DNA: TGTGCCAGCAGCTTAATCCCAGGGGGTTCTGGAAACACCATATATTTT.

The rearrangement uses TRBV12-3 or TRBV12-4 and TRBJ1-1; D is unresolved. The CDR3 totals 12 residues. Deletions cut 2 bases from V and 7 bases from J, with 8 bases between. This chain's CDR3 is CASSLQEGEAFF. The CDR3 DNA reads as TGTGCCAGCAGTTTACAGGAGGGTGAAGCTTTCTTT.

The chain couples TRBV30 to TRBJ2-2; tentatively, D is TRBD2 (6 bases). CDR3 length: 12 residues. Germline-derived CDR1 and CDR2 are GTSNPN and SVGIG (reference sequence). V lost 4 bases, J lost 9 bases, and 12 bases lay in between. CDR3 region: CAWTGGMRELFF. The CDR3 DNA reads TGTGCCTGGACTGGGGGGATGAGGGAGCTGTTTTTT.

The V gene is TRBV19, the J gene TRBJ1-1; 7 nucleotides agree with TRBD1. CDR1 LNHDA and CDR2 SQIVND come from the germline V gene (reference sequence). The CDR3 is 14 residues long. J gave up 4 bases and V 8 bases, and 10 bases lay outside the gene matches. Here the CDR3 DNA reads TGTGCCAGTGGGGTAACAGGGGATGGCACTGAAGCTTTCTTT. Residues: CASGVTGDGTEAFF.

The chain joins TRBV5-1 to TRBJ2-5; D is possibly TRBD1 or TRBD2 (5 bases each). The CDR3 spans 16 residues. The V gene's germline CDR1 is SGHRS and CDR2 YFSETQ. With 2 bases removed from V and 4 bases from J, the gap between germline ends came to 18 bases. The CDR3 sequence is CASSLPRPGAGETQYF. CDR3 nucleotides: TGCGCCAGCAGCTTACCGAGACCCGGGGCCGGAGAGACCCAGTACTTC.

This chain joins TRBV6-5 and TRBJ1-2; no firm D call. The germline V and J ends were trimmed by 6 bases and 4 bases, with 12 bases remaining between them. This CDR3 has 13 amino acids. Germline CDR1 is MNHEY and CDR2 is SVGAGI. The CDR3 here is CASSRAPGYGYTF. The CDR3 DNA reads as TGTGCCAGCAGCCGTGCCCCGGGCTATGGCTACACCTTC.

The rearrangement uses TRBV7-9 and TRBJ1-1; no definite D call. The V end lost 4 bases, the J end lost 7 bases, and 19 bases lay between the germline ends. This CDR3 region has 15 residues. Germline assignment: CDR1 SEHNR and CDR2 FQNEAQ (reference sequence). CDR3 DNA: TGTGCCAGCAGCTCGGAAGGACGGCGAGCGTTTGAAGCTTTCTTT. Translating gives CASSSEGRRAFEAFF. Together with reference TRBV7-9 and TRBJ1-1, the CDR3 gives the full variable domain: DTGVSQNPRHKITKRGQNVTFRCDPISEHNRLYWYRQTLGQGPEFLTYFQNEAQLEKSRLLSDRFSAERPKGSFSTLEIQRTEQGDSAMYLCASSSEGRRAFEAFFGQGTRLTVV.